This T cell receptor beta chain was sequenced for a study of cytomegalovirus exposure and HLA in healthy donors. Study conclusions and caveats: A classifier reportedly called cytomegalovirus status with high sensitivity and specificity. In vitro testing confirmed a few CMV-associated chains as specific for CMV antigens. Most TCR sequences were rare, but some public TCRs occurred in many donors.

The CDR3 contains 18 residues. With 4 bases clipped from V and 6 bases from J, the junction kept 21 bases outside the gene matches. Germline CDR1 SGDLS, CDR2 YYNGEE. Of note for this clone: Its antigen is currently unknown.

Clones were sequenced by immunoSEQ multiplex PCR, and TCRdb holds only the in-frame ones, with some missing. The sample contains approximately 120,000 clones, roughly 86% of which appear only once. The TCR sequence derives from a woman aged 18-29 years in good health and CMV-seronegative. This chain joins TRBV9 and TRBJ2-7; the match to TRBD2 covers 8 bases. Sequenced material: PBMCs. The CDR3 spells CASSPGGARGGDGVEQYF. For the CDR3, the DNA is TGTGCCAGCAGCCCCGGGGGGGCTCGCGGAGGGGATGGGGTCGAGCAGTACTTC.